These T cell receptor beta chains were read from a single sample in a study of blood T cells in healthy people across ages. MiXCR was run by TCRdb on the 5' RACE reads, yielding one entry per CDR3 protein. Here the sample spans 1.5 million to 2 million distinct CDR3 sequences, 28% being singletons. The sample was blood. All receptors come from a woman in her 30s in good health. Both conserved end residues are part of each CDR3. Fields, in order: clone size, V gene, D gene, J gene, CDR3 protein, CDR3 DNA. A D gene is named only where the DNA matches it firmly. Clone sizes are given selectively: once, few, many, or a class where the clone is expanded.

abundance: .; v_gene: TRBV20-1; d_gene: TRBD1; j_gene: TRBJ1-4; CDR3aa: CSANRGPLLGEKLFF; CDR3nt: TGCAGTGCTAACAGGGGTCCCCTTTTGGGTGAAAAACTGTTTTTT
abundance: many; v_gene: TRBV29-1; d_gene: .; j_gene: TRBJ1-2; CDR3aa: CSVETGSRYGYTF; CDR3nt: TGCAGCGTTGAGACAGGATCTCGCTATGGCTACACCTTC
abundance: many; v_gene: TRBV20-1; d_gene: TRBD1; j_gene: TRBJ2-5; CDR3aa: CSAVGQGARKETQYF; CDR3nt: TGCAGTGCAGTGGGGCAGGGGGCGCGGAAAGAGACCCAGTACTTC
abundance: .; v_gene: TRBV6-5; d_gene: .; j_gene: TRBJ1-1; CDR3aa: CASSYVTENTEAFF; CDR3nt: TGTGCCAGCAGTTACGTGACAGAAAACACTGAAGCTTTCTTT
abundance: .; v_gene: TRBV6-5; d_gene: TRBD2; j_gene: TRBJ2-1; CDR3aa: CASSSAAGDNEQFF; CDR3nt: TGTGCCAGCAGTTCCGCCGCGGGGGACAATGAGCAGTTCTTC
abundance: .; v_gene: TRBV4-2; d_gene: .; j_gene: TRBJ2-7; CDR3aa: CASSHTRGNEQYF; CDR3nt: TGTGCCAGCAGCCACACGAGGGGGAACGAGCAGTACTTC
abundance: .; v_gene: TRBV5-1; d_gene: .; j_gene: TRBJ1-4; CDR3aa: CASSMDRPDNEKLFF; CDR3nt: TGCGCCAGCAGCATGGACAGACCTGATAATGAAAAACTGTTTTTT
abundance: .; v_gene: TRBV4-1; d_gene: TRBD2; j_gene: TRBJ2-3; CDR3aa: CATGLAGASTDTQYF; CDR3nt: TGCGCCACCGGACTAGCGGGAGCCAGCACAGATACGCAGTATTTT
abundance: .; v_gene: TRBV20-1; d_gene: .; j_gene: TRBJ2-5; CDR3aa: CSARGRLETQYF; CDR3nt: TGCAGTGCTCGGGGCAGGTTAGAGACCCAGTACTTC
abundance: .; v_gene: TRBV21-1; d_gene: .; j_gene: TRBJ2-5; CDR3aa: CASSRGVTEETQYF; CDR3nt: TGTGCCAGCAGCAGGGGGGTTACCGAAGAGACCCAGTACTTC
abundance: many; v_gene: TRBV29-1; d_gene: TRBD2; j_gene: TRBJ2-7; CDR3aa: CSVAAYRLAGVEQYF; CDR3nt: TGCAGCGTTGCGGCGTATCGGCTAGCGGGAGTCGAGCAGTACTTC
abundance: many; v_gene: TRBV3-1; d_gene: .; j_gene: TRBJ2-1; CDR3aa: CASSQDFGGRVEQFF; CDR3nt: TGTGCCAGCAGCCAAGATTTTGGGGGCCGGGTTGAGCAGTTCTTC
abundance: few; v_gene: TRBV7-9; d_gene: .; j_gene: TRBJ1-3; CDR3aa: CASSTQGGSGNTIYF; CDR3nt: TGTGCCAGCAGCACCCAGGGTGGCTCTGGAAACACCATATATTTT
abundance: few; v_gene: TRBV6-1; d_gene: TRBD1; j_gene: TRBJ1-2; CDR3aa: CASSTRTGAGYTF; CDR3nt: TGTGCCAGCAGTACCCGGACAGGGGCCGGCTACACCTTC